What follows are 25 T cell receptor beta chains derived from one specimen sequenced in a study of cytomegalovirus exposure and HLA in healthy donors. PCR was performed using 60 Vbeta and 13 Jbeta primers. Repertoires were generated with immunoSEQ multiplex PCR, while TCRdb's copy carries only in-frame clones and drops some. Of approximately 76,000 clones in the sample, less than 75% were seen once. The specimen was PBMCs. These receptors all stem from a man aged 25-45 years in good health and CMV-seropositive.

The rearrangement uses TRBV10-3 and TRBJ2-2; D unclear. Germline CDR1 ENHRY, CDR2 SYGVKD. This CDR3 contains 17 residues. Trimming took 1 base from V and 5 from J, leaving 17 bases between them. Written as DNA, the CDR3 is TGTGCCATCAGTGAGTTTACAGACGGCGAGAGTACCGGGGAGCTGTTTTTT. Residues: CAISEFTDGESTGELFF.

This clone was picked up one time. The CDR3: CAWSQGALSNEKLFF. The CDR3 DNA sequence: TGTGCCTGGAGTCAGGGGGCGCTTTCTAATGAAAAACTGTTTTTT. The V gene is TRBV30, the J gene TRBJ1-4, with TRBD1 matching over 8 bases. From germline, CDR1 is GTSNPN and CDR2 SVGIG (reference sequence). The CDR3 is made up of 15 amino acids. Trimming cost V 2 bases and J 3 bases; bases outside gene matches: 5.

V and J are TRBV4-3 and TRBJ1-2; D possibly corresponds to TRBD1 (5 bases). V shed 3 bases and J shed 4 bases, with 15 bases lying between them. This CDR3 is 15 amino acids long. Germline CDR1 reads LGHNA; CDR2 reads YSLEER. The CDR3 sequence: CASSQGRENLYGYTF. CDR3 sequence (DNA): TGCGCCAGCAGCCAGGGCAGGGAAAATCTCTATGGCTACACCTTC.

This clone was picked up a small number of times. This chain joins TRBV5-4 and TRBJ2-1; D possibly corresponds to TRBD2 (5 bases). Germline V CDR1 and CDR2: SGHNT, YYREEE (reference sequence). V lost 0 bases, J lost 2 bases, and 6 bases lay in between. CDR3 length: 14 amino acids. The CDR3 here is CASSLDGTYNEQFF. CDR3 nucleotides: TGTGCCAGCAGCTTGGACGGGACCTACAATGAGCAGTTCTTC.

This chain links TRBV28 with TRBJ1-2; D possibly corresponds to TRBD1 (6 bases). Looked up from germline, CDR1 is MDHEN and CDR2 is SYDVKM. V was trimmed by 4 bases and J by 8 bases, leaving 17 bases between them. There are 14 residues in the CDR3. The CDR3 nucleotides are TGTGCCAGCAGTTCCGGGACAACCCGAGGAGGCTACACCTTC. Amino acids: CASSSGTTRGGYTF.

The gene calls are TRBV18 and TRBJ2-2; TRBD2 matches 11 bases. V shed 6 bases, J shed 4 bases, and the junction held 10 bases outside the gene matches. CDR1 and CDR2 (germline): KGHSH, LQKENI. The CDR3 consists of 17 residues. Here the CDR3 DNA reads TGTGCCAGCTCCCCTAGCGGGAGGCCACGAGGCACCGGGGAGCTGTTTTTT. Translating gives CASSPSGRPRGTGELFF.

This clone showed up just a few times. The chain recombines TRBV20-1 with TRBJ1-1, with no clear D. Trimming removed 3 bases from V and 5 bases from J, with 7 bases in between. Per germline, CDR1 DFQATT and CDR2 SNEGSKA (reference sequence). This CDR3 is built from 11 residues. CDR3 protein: CSASSGTEAFF. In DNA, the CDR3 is TGCAGTGCTAGTTCGGGGACTGAAGCTTTCTTT.

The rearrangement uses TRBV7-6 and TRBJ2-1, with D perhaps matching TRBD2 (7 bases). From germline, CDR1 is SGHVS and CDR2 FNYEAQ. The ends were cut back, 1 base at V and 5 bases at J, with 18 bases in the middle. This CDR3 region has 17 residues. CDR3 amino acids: CASSLVPVAGANNEQFF. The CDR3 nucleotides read TGTGCCAGCAGCTTAGTGCCGGTTGCGGGGGCAAACAATGAGCAGTTCTTC.

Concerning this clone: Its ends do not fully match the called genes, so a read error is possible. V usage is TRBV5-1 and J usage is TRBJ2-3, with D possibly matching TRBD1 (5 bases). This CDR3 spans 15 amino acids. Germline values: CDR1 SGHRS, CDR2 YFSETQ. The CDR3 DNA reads TGCGCCAGCAGTTTGGCAGGGTCGGATGGCGATACGCAGTATTTT. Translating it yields CASSLAGSDGDTQYF. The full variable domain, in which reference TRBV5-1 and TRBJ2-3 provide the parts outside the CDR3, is KAGVTQTPRYLIKTRGQQVTLSCSPISGHRSVSWYQQTPGQGLQFLFEYFSETQRNKGNFPGRFSGRQFSNSRSEMNVSTLELGDSALYLCASSLAGSDGDTQYFGPGTRLTVL.

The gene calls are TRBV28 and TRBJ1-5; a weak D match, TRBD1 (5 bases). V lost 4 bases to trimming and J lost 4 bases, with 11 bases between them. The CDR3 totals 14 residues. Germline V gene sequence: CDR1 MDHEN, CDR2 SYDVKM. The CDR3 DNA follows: TGTGCCAGCAGTTCCCGGACACGAAATCAGCCCCAGCATTTT. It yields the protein CASSSRTRNQPQHF.

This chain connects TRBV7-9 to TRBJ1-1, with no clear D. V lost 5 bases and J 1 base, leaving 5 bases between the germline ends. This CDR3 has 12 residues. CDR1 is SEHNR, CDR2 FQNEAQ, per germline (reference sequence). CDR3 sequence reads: CASSAGNTEAFF. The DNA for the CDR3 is TGTGCCAGCAGCGCCGGGAACACTGAAGCTTTCTTT.

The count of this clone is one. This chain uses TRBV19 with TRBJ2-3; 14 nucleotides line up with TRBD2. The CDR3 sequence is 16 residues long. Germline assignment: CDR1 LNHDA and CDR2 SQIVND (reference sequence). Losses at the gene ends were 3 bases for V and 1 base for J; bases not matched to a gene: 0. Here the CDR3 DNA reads TGTGCCAGTAGTATGGGACTAGCGGGGGGCACAGATACGCAGTATTTT. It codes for CASSMGLAGGTDTQYF.

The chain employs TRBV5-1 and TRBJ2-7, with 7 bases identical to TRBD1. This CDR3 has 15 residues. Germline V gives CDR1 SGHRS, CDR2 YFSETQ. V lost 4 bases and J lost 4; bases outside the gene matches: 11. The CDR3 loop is CASSTGQDGAYEQYF. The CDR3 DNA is TGCGCCAGCAGCACCGGACAGGATGGCGCTTACGAGCAGTACTTC.

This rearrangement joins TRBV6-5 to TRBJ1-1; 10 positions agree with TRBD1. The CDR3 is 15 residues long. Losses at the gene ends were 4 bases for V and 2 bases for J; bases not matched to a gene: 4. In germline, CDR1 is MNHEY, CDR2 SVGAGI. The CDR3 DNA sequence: TGTGCCAGCAGTTTTGACAGGGGGCGTAACACTGAAGCTTTCTTT. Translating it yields CASSFDRGRNTEAFF.

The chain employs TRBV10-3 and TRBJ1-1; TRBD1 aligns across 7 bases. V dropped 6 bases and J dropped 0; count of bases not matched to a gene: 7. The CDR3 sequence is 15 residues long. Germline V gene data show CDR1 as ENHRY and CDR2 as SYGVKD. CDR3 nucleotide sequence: TGTGCCATCAGCGGGGACAGTTTGCTGAACACTGAAGCTTTCTTT. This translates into CAISGDSLLNTEAFF.

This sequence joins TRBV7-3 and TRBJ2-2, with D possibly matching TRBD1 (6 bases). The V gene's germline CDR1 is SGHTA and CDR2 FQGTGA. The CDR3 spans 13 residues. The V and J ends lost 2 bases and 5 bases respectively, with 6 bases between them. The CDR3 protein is CASSLQGTGELFF. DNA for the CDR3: TGTGCCAGCAGCTTACAGGGGACCGGGGAGCTGTTTTTT.

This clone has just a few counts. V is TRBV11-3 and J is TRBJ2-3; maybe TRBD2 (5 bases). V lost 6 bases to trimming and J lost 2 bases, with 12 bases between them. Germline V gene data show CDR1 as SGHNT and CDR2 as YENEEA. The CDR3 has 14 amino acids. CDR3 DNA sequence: TGTGCCAGCAGTAACGGCGGGCTCACAGATACGCAGTATTTT. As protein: CASSNGGLTDTQYF. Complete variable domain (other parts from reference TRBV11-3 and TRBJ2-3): EAGVVQSPRYKIIEKKQPVAFWCNPISGHNTLYWYLQNLGQGPELLIRYENEEAVDDSQLPKDRFSAERLKGVDSTLKIQPAELGDSAVYLCASSNGGLTDTQYFGPGTRLTVL.

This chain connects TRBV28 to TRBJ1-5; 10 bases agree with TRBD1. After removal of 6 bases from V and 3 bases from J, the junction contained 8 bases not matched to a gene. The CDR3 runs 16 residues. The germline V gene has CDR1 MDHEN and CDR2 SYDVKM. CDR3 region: CASRSRDRGPNQPQHF. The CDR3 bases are TGTGCCAGCAGGAGCCGGGACAGGGGCCCCAATCAGCCCCAGCATTTT.

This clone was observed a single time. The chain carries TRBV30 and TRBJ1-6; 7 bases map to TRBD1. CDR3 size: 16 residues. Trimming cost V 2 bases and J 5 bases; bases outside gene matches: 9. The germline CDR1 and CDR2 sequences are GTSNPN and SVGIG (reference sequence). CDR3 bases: TGTGCCTGGAGTTATGCCAGGGGGATGGATAATTCACCCCTCCACTTT. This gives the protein CAWSYARGMDNSPLHF.

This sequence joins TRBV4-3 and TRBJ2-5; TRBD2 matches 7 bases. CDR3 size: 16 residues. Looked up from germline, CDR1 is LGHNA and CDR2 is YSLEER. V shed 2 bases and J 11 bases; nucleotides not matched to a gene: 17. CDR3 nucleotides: TGCGCCAGCAGCCAAAACCCCAGCGGGGCCTGGGGGGAGCAGTACTTC. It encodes CASSQNPSGAWGEQYF.

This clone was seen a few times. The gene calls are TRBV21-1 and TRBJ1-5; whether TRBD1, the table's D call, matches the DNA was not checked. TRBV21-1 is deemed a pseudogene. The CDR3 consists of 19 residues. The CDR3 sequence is CASSKEGIDRGCGCQPQHF. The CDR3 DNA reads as TGTGCCAGCAGCAAAGAAGGGATAGACAGGGGATGTGGTTGTCAGCCCCAGCATTTT.

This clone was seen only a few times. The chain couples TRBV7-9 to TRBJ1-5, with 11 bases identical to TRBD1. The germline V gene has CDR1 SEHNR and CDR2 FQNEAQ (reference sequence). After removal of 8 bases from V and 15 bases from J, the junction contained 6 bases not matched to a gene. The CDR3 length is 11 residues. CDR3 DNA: TGTGCCAGCTCTCGGACAGGGGGCTTGCATTTT. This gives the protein CASSRTGGLHF. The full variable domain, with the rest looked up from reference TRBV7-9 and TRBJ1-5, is DTGVSQNPRHKITKRGQNVTFRCDPISEHNRLYWYRQTLGQGPEFLTYFQNEAQLEKSRLLSDRFSAERPKGSFSTLEIQRTEQGDSAMYLCASSRTGGLHFGDGTRLSIL.

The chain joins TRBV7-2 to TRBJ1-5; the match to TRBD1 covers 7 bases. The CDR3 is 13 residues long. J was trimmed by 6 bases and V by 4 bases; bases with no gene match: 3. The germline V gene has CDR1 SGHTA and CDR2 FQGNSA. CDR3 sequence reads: CASSSDRAQPQHF. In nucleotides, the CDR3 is TGTGCCAGCAGCTCCGACAGGGCTCAGCCCCAGCATTTT. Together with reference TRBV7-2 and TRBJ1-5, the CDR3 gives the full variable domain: GAGVSQSPSNKVTEKGKDVELRCDPISGHTALYWYRQSLGQGLEFLIYFQGNSAPDKSGLPSDRFSAERTGGSVSTLTIQRTQQEDSAVYLCASSSDRAQPQHFGDGTRLSIL.

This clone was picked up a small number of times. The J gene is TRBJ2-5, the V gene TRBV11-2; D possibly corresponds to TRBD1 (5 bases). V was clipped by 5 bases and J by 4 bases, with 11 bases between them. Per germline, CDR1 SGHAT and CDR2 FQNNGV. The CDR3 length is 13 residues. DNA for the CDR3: TGTGCCAGCAGCATCCAGGGTAGAGAGACCCAGTACTTC. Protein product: CASSIQGRETQYF.

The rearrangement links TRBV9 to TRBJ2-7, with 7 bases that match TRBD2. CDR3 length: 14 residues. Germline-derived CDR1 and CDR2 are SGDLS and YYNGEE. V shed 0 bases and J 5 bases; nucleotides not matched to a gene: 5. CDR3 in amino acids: CASSVAPGRDEQYF. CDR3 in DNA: TGTGCCAGCAGCGTAGCCCCGGGGAGGGACGAGCAGTACTTC.